This note documents a single T cell receptor beta chain sequence. Its antigen is undetermined. The CDR3 length is 15 residues. The germline CDR1 and CDR2 sequences are ENHRY and SYGVKD. After removal of 6 bases from V and 3 bases from J, the junction contained 5 bases not matched to a gene. CDR3-region Arm-PCR and iRepertoire HTBI primers produced the TCR beta libraries. TCRdb re-called the multiplex PCR reads with MiXCR, one entry per CDR3 protein. The sample consists of some 330,000 distinct CDR3 sequences, 10% to 15% of them appearing once. Specified time point: newly diagnosed GD, antithyroid drugs for less than 3 months. Isolated PBMC RNA provided the starting material for the TCR library. The data were taken from a study of regulatory T cells in long-lasting Graves disease. Whole-study results and caveats: Thyroid tissue went unstudied; only peripheral blood was examined.

These same records also appear under a second study, on T cells in Graves' hyperthyroidism and ophthalmopathy.

This chain joins TRBV10-3 and TRBJ2-7; 13 positions match TRBD2. The sequence was collected from a woman aged 18-29 years with Graves disease. The sequencing used peripheral blood mononuclear cells (PBMCs), collected at new diagnosis, from a patient treated with antithyroid drugs. CDR3 in amino acids: CAIREGLAGIYEQYF. In DNA form, the CDR3 reads TGTGCCATCAGAGAGGGACTAGCGGGAATCTACGAGCAGTACTTC.